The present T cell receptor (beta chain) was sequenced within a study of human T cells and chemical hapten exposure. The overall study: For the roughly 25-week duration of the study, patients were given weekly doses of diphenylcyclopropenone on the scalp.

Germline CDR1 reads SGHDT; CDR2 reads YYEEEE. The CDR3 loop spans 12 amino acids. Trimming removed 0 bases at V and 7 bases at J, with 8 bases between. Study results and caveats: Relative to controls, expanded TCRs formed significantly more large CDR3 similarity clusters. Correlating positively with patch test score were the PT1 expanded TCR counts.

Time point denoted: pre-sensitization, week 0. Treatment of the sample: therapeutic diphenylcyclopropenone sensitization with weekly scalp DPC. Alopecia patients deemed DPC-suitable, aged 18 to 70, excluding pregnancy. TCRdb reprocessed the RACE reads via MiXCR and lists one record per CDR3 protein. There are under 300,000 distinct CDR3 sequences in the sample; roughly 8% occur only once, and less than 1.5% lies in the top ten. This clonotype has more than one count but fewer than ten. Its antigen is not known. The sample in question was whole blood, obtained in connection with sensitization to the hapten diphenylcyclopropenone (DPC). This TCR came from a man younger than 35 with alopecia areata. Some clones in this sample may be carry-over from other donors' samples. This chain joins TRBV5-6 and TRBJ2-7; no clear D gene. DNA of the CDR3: TGTGCCAGCAGCTTGGCCGGCCGAGAGCAGTACTTC. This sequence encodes CASSLAGREQYF.